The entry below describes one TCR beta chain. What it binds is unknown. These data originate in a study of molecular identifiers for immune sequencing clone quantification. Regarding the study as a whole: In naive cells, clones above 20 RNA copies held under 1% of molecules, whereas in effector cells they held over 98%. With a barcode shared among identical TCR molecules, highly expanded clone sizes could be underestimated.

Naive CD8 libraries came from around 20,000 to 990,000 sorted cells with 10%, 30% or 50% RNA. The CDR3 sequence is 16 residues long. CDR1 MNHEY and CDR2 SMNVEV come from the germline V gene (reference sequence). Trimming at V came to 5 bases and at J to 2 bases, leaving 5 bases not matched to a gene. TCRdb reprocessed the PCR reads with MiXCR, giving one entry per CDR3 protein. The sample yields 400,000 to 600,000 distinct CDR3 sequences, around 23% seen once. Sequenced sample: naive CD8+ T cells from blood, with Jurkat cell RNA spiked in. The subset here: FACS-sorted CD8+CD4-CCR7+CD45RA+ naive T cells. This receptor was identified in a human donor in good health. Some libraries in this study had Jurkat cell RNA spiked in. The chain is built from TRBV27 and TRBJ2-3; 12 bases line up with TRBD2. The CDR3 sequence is CASSTTSGGFTDTQYF. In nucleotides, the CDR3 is TGTGCCAGCAGTACGACTAGCGGGGGATTCACAGATACGCAGTATTTT.